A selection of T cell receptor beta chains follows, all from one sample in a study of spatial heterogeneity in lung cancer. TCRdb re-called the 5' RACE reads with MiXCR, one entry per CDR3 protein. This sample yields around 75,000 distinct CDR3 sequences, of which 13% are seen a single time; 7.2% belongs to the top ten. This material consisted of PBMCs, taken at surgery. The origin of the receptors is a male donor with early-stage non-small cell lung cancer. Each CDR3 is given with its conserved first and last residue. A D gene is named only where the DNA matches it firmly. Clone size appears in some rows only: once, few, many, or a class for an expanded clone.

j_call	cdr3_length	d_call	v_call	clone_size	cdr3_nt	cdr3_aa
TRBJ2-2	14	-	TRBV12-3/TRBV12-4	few	TGTGCCAGCAGTTTAGGTCAGGGAACCGGGGAGCTGTTTTTT	CASSLGQGTGELFF
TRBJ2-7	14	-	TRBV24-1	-	TGTGCCACCAGTGATGCTGACGGACGCTACGAGCAGTACTTC	CATSDADGRYEQYF
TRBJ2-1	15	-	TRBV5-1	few	TGCGCCAGCAGCTTGGAGAGACTAGCCTACAATGAGCAGTTCTTC	CASSLERLAYNEQFF
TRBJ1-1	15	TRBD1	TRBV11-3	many	TGTGCCAGCAGCTCTAGAGACAGGGGTAAACCTGAAGCTTTCTTT	CASSSRDRGKPEAFF
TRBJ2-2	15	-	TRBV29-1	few	TGCAGCGTTTGGACGACAGCAAGGGACACCGGGGAGCTGTTTTTT	CSVWTTARDTGELFF
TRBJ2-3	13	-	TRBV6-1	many	TGTGCCAGCAGTGAGACCAGCGCAGATACGCAGTATTTT	CASSETSADTQYF
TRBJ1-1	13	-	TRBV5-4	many	TGTGCCAGCAGCGTGGCTTGGGGCACTGAAGCTTTCTTT	CASSVAWGTEAFF
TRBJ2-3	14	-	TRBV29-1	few	TGCAGCGTTGAAAGCGGGACAGGCACAGATACGCAGTATTTT	CSVESGTGTDTQYF
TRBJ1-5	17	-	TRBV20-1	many	TGCAGTGCTAGAGGGGCTAGGGGCCAGAGTAGCAATCAGCCCCAGCATTTT	CSARGARGQSSNQPQHF
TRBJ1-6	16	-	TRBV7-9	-	TGTGCCAGCAGCCCGTTACCCGGGGCCTATAATTCACCCCTCCACTTT	CASSPLPGAYNSPLHF
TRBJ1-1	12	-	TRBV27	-	TGTGCCAGCAGGTCAGGTTACACTGAAGCTTTCTTT	CASRSGYTEAFF
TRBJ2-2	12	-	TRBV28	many	TGTGCCAGCAGTACCCCCACCGGGGAGCTGTTTTTT	CASSTPTGELFF